This T cell receptor beta chain was documented in a study of tumor-infiltrating lymphocytes in primary liver carcinoma. Study summary: All patients had surgically resected primary liver carcinoma. There were roughly 3.5 to 8 million productive TCRbeta reads per sample, a yield similar across tissue types.

The investigators made TCR beta cDNA from roughly 0.55 ug total RNA, using a constant-region primer. Construction of TCR beta libraries relied on three successive nested multiplex PCR rounds employing slightly modified ARM-PCR. A C-beta reverse primer was combined with TRBV1-TRBV30 forward primers in the first two PCR rounds, and each round had 9 to 10 cycles. TCRdb reprocessed the multiplex PCR reads via MiXCR and lists one record per CDR3 protein. The table lists approximately 300,000 distinct CDR3 sequences, about 62% of them singletons. Points from the study as a whole: The study used bulk unsorted samples and so did not compare CD4+ and CD8+ repertoires.

Germline DNA was also extracted, and blood RNA derived from unsorted whole blood. This CDR3 is built from 14 residues. CDR1 SGHAT and CDR2 FQDESV come from the germline V gene (reference sequence). A remark on this clonotype: Its antigen remains unknown. Germline is not matched at one junction end, which may reflect a read error.

J is TRBJ2-6 and V is TRBV11-1; D gene unclear. This clonotype originated in a man aged 35-49 years with primary liver carcinoma and hepatitis B virus infection. Material for sequencing was peripheral blood. In DNA form, the CDR3 reads TGTGTCAGCCATGAGTTCTCTGGGGCCAACGTCCTGACTTTC. This sequence encodes CVSHEFSGANVLTF.